The T cell receptor beta chain under discussion was sequenced for a study of cytomegalovirus exposure and HLA in healthy donors. Overall study: From donors who were HLA-typed, an early data release held approximately 84 million unique TCRs. The study's findings and limits: The later analysis indicated that the majority of CMV-associated TCR beta chains appeared HLA-restricted. Beyond CMV serostatus, there was no information to go on about immune exposure. Presence/absence analyses treated sequencing depth as roughly uniform across donors.

In regard to this clone: The antigen remains unidentified.

The CDR3 is 13 residues long. Germline loops: CDR1 MRHNA, CDR2 SNTAGT. Trimming stripped 4 bases from V and 0 bases from J, with 4 bases between. PCR employed 60 Vbeta and 13 Jbeta primers. This table comes from immunoSEQ multiplex PCR, and its TCRdb copy is limited to in-frame clones, with some not included. The repertoire holds about 140,000 clones, with around 90% as singletons. The clonotype comes from a woman aged 40 to 55 in good health and CMV-seronegative. The chain employs TRBV6-4 and TRBJ1-5; D gene ambiguous. Material for sequencing was PBMCs. The CDR3 DNA reads TGTGCCAGCAGTGCCCGTAGCAATCAGCCCCAGCATTTT. It is translated as CASSARSNQPQHF.